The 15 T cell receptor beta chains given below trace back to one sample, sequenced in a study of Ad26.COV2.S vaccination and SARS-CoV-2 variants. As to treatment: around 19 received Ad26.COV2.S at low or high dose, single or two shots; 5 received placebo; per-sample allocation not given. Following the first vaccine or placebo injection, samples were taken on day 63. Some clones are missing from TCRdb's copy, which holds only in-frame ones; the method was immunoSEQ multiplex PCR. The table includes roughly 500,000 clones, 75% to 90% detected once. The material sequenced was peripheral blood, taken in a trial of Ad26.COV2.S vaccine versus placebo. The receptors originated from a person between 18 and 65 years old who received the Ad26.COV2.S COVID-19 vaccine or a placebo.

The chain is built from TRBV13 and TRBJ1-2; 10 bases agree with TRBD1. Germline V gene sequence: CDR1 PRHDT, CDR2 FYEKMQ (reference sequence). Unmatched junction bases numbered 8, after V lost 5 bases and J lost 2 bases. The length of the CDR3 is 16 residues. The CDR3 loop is CASSALTGGGNYGYTF. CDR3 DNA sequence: TGTGCCAGCAGCGCGCTGACAGGGGGCGGGAACTATGGCTACACCTTC.

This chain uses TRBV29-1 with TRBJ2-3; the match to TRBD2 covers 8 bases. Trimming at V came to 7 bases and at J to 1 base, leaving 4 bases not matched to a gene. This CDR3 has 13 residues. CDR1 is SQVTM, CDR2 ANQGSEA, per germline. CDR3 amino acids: CSGLTSGTDTQYF. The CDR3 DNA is TGCAGCGGACTGACTAGCGGCACAGATACGCAGTATTTT.

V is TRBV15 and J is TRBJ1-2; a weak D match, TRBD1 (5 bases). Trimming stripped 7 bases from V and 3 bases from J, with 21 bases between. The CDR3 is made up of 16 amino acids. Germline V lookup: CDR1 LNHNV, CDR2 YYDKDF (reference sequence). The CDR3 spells CATMDFELGADYGYTF. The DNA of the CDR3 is TGTGCCACCATGGATTTCGAGCTCGGGGCGGACTATGGCTACACCTTC.

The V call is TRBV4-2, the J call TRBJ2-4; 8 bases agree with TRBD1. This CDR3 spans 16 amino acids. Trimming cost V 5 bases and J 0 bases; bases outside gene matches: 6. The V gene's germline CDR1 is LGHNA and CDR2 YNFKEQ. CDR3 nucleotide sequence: TGTGCCAGCAGCGATATTGGACAGGGAGCCAAAAACATTCAGTACTTC. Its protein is CASSDIGQGAKNIQYF.

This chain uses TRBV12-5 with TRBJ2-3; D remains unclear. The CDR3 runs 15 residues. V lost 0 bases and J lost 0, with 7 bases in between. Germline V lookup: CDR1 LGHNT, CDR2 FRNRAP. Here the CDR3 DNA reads TGTGCTAGTGGTTTGGTCCTAAGGAGCACAGATACGCAGTATTTT. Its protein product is CASGLVLRSTDTQYF.

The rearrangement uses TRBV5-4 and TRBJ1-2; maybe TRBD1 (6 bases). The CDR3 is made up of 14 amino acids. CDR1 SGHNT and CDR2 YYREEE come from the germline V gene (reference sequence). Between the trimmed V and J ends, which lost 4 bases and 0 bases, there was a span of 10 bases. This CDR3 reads CASSLDRANYGYTF. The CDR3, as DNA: TGTGCCAGCAGCCTGGACAGAGCTAACTATGGCTACACCTTC.

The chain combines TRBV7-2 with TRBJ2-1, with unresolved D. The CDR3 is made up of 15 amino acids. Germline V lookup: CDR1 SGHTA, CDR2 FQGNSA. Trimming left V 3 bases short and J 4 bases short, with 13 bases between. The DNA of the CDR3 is TGTGCCAGCAGCTTCCTATTACCAATGTACAATGAGCAGTTCTTC. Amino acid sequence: CASSFLLPMYNEQFF.

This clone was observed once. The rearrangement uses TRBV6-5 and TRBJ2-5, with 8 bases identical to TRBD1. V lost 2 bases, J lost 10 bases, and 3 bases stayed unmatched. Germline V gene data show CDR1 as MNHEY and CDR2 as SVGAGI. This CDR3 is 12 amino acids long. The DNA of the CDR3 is TGTGCCAGCAGTTACACGGACAGGGTCCAGTACTTC. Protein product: CASSYTDRVQYF.

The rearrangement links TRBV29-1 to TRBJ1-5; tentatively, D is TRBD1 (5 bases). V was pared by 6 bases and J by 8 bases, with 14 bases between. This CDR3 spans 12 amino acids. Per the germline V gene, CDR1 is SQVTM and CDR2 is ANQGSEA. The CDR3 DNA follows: TGCAGCGTGTCCGGGGCCGGAGAGCCCCAGCATTTT. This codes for CSVSGAGEPQHF.

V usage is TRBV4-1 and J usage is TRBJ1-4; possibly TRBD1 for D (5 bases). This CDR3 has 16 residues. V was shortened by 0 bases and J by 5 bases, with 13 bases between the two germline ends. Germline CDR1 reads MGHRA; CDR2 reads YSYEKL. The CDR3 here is CASSQDIWGTNEKLFF. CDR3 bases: TGCGCCAGCAGCCAAGATATCTGGGGCACAAATGAAAAACTGTTTTTT.

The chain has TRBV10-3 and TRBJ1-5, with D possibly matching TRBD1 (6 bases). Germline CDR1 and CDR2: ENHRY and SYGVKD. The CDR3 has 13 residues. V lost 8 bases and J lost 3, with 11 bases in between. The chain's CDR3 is CAIHRDINQPQHF. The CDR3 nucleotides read TGTGCCATCCACAGGGATATCAATCAGCCCCAGCATTTT.

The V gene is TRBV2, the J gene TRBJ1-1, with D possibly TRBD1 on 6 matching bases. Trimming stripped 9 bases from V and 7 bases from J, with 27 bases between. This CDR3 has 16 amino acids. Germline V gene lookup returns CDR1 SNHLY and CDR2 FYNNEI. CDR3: CARVPGQGRSDLEAFF. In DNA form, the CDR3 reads TGTGCCAGAGTCCCGGGACAAGGACGATCGGATCTTGAAGCTTTCTTT.

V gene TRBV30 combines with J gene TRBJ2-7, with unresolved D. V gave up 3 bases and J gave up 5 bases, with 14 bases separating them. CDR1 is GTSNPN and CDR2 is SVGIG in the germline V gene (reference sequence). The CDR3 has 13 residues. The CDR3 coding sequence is TGTGCCTGGAGCTCTAACAAATGGAACGAGCAGTACTTC. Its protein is CAWSSNKWNEQYF.

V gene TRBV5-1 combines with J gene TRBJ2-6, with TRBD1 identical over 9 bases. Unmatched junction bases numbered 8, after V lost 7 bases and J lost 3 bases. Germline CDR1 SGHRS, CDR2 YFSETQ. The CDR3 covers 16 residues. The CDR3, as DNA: TGCGCCAGCGTCACAGGGGGCGAGTTTGGGGCCAACGTCCTGACTTTC. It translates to CASVTGGEFGANVLTF.

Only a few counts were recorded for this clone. The CDR3 DNA sequence: TGTGCCAGCAGCCCGTTGAACAGGGGGCGCCGGCAGGGCTATGGCTACACCTTC. As protein: CASSPLNRGRRQGYGYTF. This chain connects TRBV11-2 to TRBJ1-2; 9 nucleotides match TRBD1. CDR3 length: 18 residues. J gave up 4 bases and V 5 bases, and 17 bases lay outside the gene matches. Looked up from germline, CDR1 is SGHAT and CDR2 is FQNNGV.